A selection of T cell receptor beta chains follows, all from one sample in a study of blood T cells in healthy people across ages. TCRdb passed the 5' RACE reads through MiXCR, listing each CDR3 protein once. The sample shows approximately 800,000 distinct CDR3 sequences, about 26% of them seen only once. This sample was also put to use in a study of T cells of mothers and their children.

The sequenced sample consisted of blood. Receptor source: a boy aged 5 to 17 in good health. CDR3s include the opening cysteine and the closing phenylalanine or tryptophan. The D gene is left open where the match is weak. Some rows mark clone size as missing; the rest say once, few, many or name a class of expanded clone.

TGTGCCAGCAGTTACAGGGGAGGAGTCGACGAGCAGTACTTC,CASSYRGGVDEQYF,NA,NA,TRBV27,TRBJ2-7
TGCAGTGCTAAAGGGACAGCAAATTCCTACGAGCAGTACTTC,CSAKGTANSYEQYF,few,TRBD1,TRBV20-1,TRBJ2-7
TGTGCCAGCAGTTTAAATGTTCACAATGAGCAGTTCTTC,CASSLNVHNEQFF,NA,NA,TRBV12-3/TRBV12-4,TRBJ2-1
TGCAGTGCTAGGCCCACTAGCGGGGCCTACGAGCAGTACTTC,CSARPTSGAYEQYF,NA,TRBD2,TRBV20-1,TRBJ2-7
TGCGCCAGCAGCTCGTGGACAGGGGTAGCCAAAAACATTCAGTACTTC,CASSSWTGVAKNIQYF,few,TRBD1,TRBV5-1,TRBJ2-4
TGTGCCAGCAGGCCGGGACCGCTCAACGGGGAGCTGTTTTTT,CASRPGPLNGELFF,NA,NA,TRBV7-6,TRBJ2-2
TGTGCCAGCAGTTTTAAACAGGGTTTCAATCAGCCCCAGCATTTT,CASSFKQGFNQPQHF,few,NA,TRBV28,TRBJ1-5
TGCAGTGCCAGGGCCCTAGCGGGGCCCCTCAATGAGCAGTTCTTC,CSARALAGPLNEQFF,NA,TRBD2,TRBV20-1,TRBJ2-1
TGCGCCAGCAGCTTCGGGCGAGGGGATGAAAAACTGTTTTTT,CASSFGRGDEKLFF,NA,NA,TRBV5-1,TRBJ1-4
TGTGCCAGCAGTGACCAGGACAGGACGCAAGAGACCCAGTACTTC,CASSDQDRTQETQYF,NA,TRBD1,TRBV2,TRBJ2-5
TGTGCCACCCGGCAGGGACAGGGCTACGAGCAGTACTTC,CATRQGQGYEQYF,NA,TRBD1,TRBV5-4,TRBJ2-7
TGCGCCAGCAGCTTGTCAGGGGCCTACGAGCAGTACTTC,CASSLSGAYEQYF,many,NA,TRBV28,TRBJ2-7
TGTGCCAGCAGCACCAGCAGGGAGGGTACGCAGTATTTT,CASSTSREGTQYF,NA,TRBD2,TRBV11-2,TRBJ2-3
TGCGCCAGCAGCCGACAGGGGCCACCTATCTCCTACAATGAGCAGTTCTTC,CASSRQGPPISYNEQFF,few,TRBD1,TRBV4-1,TRBJ2-1
TGTGCCAGCAGTTTAGTAGGTCTGGTAGGGCCCTACGAGCAGTACTTC,CASSLVGLVGPYEQYF,NA,NA,TRBV28,TRBJ2-7
TGTGCCAGCAGTGCGGACAGACCGAACACTGAAGCTTTCTTT,CASSADRPNTEAFF,few,NA,TRBV2,TRBJ1-1
TGTGCCAGCAGCTTCAGGGGGCGCTCCGAGCAGTACTTC,CASSFRGRSEQYF,NA,TRBD1,TRBV7-3,TRBJ2-7
TGTGCCGCCCGTGCAACTAATGAAAAACTGTTTTTT,CAARATNEKLFF,NA,NA,TRBV10-3,TRBJ1-4
TGTGCCAGCGGGAACAGGGACTCCTACAATGAGCAGTTCTTC,CASGNRDSYNEQFF,NA,NA,TRBV7-9,TRBJ2-1
TGTGCCAGCAGCCAAACCGGGAATAGGGCCTACGAGCAGTACTTC,CASSQTGNRAYEQYF,NA,NA,TRBV3-1,TRBJ2-7
TGTGCCAGCAGTACCGCTGGCGGGGACCAAAACATTCAGTACTTC,CASSTAGGDQNIQYF,few,NA,TRBV2,TRBJ2-4
TGTGCCAGCAGTGGGACAGCGTCTCGTGTCGGGTCACCCCTCCACTTT,CASSGTASRVGSPLHF,once,NA,TRBV2,TRBJ1-6